Presented here are 15 T cell receptor beta chains from one specimen sequenced in a study of cytomegalovirus exposure and HLA in healthy donors. Assay used: immunoSEQ multiplex PCR; TCRdb lists only in-frame clones, some missing. Of roughly 120,000 clones detected, about 82% appear once; the ten largest clones hold 4.9%. Specimen: PBMCs. These TCRs come from a man younger than 35 in good health and CMV-seronegative.

This clone was seen ten or more times. J is TRBJ1-6 and V is TRBV6-4; D not certain. Germline V gene lookup returns CDR1 MRHNA and CDR2 SNTAGT. Trimming took off 0 bases at V and 7 bases at J, with 4 bases between the two ends. This CDR3 comprises 13 residues. CDR3 bases: TGTGCCAGCAGTGACTCGACAAATTCACCCCTCCACTTT. This translates into CASSDSTNSPLHF.

The chain carries TRBV7-9 and TRBJ1-1, with 9 bases matching TRBD1. Germline V gene sequence: CDR1 SEHNR, CDR2 FQNEAQ (reference sequence). The V segment lost 1 base and the J segment 0 bases; nucleotides outside the gene matches: 9. This CDR3 has 18 amino acids. This CDR3 is CASSLGGGQGPMNTEAFF. In nucleotides, the CDR3 is TGTGCCAGCAGCTTAGGGGGTGGACAGGGGCCGATGAACACTGAAGCTTTCTTT.

The V call is TRBV14, the J call TRBJ2-2; 9 positions agree with TRBD1. The CDR3 length is 16 residues. Trimming took 4 bases from V and 3 from J; bases not matched to a gene: 6. In germline, CDR1 is SGHDN, CDR2 FVKESK. The CDR3 DNA reads as TGTGCCAGCAGCCGATTGGGACAGGGACACACCGGGGAGCTGTTTTTT. It encodes CASSRLGQGHTGELFF.

By frequency in the sample, this clone is medium-sized. The rearrangement links TRBV4-1 to TRBJ2-7, with D possibly TRBD2 on 5 matching bases. Trimming took off 0 bases at V and 5 bases at J, with 8 bases between the two ends. The CDR3 covers 13 residues. Germline CDR1 and CDR2: MGHRA and YSYEKL. CDR3 amino acids: CASSQDPGNEQYF. In nucleotides, the CDR3 is TGCGCCAGCAGCCAAGATCCGGGGAACGAGCAGTACTTC.

This rearrangement joins TRBV7-2 to TRBJ1-2; no reliable D call. This CDR3 region has 14 residues. The V gene's germline CDR1 is SGHTA and CDR2 FQGNSA. V was shortened by 6 bases and J by 3 bases, with 14 bases between the two germline ends. The CDR3: CASSKNAPDYGYTF. DNA of the CDR3: TGTGCCAGCAGTAAAAACGCCCCGGACTATGGCTACACCTTC.

This clone was detected only once. The rearrangement joins TRBV15 to TRBJ1-2; D remains unclear. This CDR3 is built from 13 residues. Germline assignment: CDR1 LNHNV and CDR2 YYDKDF (reference sequence). Between the trimmed V and J ends, which lost 6 bases and 6 bases, there was a span of 14 bases. The CDR3, as DNA: TGTGCCACCAGAGGATCTTCGGGGAATGGCTACACCTTC. Its translation: CATRGSSGNGYTF.

V and J are TRBV29-1 and TRBJ2-2; possibly TRBD1 for D (5 bases). Germline V gene sequence: CDR1 SQVTM, CDR2 ANQGSEA. V was shortened by 2 bases and J by 4 bases, with 14 bases between the two germline ends. The CDR3 has 15 residues. The CDR3 nucleotides read TGCAGCGTTGAATTGACTTGGGGCACCACCGGGGAGCTGTTTTTT. This sequence encodes CSVELTWGTTGELFF.

J is TRBJ1-5 and V is TRBV6-4; TRBD1 matches 10 bases. The CDR3 totals 13 residues. V was clipped by 9 bases and J by 4 bases; unmatched bases: 3. Germline V gene sequence: CDR1 MRHNA, CDR2 SNTAGT. CDR3 residues: CARDRGRNQPQHF. The CDR3 region has the DNA TGTGCCAGAGACAGGGGGCGAAATCAGCCCCAGCATTTT.

The V and J genes are TRBV7-6 and TRBJ2-1; 9 positions agree with TRBD2. J was trimmed by 5 bases and V by 2 bases; bases with no gene match: 4. The CDR3 spans 15 residues. CDR1 is SGHVS, CDR2 FNYEAQ, per germline. The DNA for the CDR3 is TGTGCCAGCAGCTTAACTAGCGGGCCCAACAATGAGCAGTTCTTC. Translating it yields CASSLTSGPNNEQFF.

The chain couples TRBV9 to TRBJ2-3, with 7 bases that match TRBD1. V lost 4 bases, J lost 3 bases, and 8 bases stayed unmatched. Germline V gives CDR1 SGDLS, CDR2 YYNGEE. The CDR3 is 15 residues long. The CDR3 region has the DNA TGTGCCAGCAGCCCCCTGGACAGGAGGACAGATACGCAGTATTTT. Translating it yields CASSPLDRRTDTQYF.

The gene calls are TRBV6-5 and TRBJ2-7, with a possible D match to TRBD2 (6 bases). Germline loops: CDR1 MNHEY, CDR2 SVGAGI. CDR3 size: 14 residues. Trimming removed 3 bases at V and 3 bases at J, with 12 bases between. This CDR3 reads CASSYAGSGYEQYF. DNA of the CDR3: TGTGCCAGCAGTTATGCGGGGTCGGGCTACGAGCAGTACTTC.

This rearrangement joins TRBV7-9 to TRBJ2-1; tentatively, D is TRBD2 (5 bases). Per the germline V gene, CDR1 is SEHNR and CDR2 is FQNEAQ (reference sequence). The CDR3 contains 16 residues. V was trimmed by 6 bases and J by 4 bases, leaving 19 bases between them. This chain's CDR3 is CASRPPLEGIYNEQFF. The CDR3, as DNA: TGTGCCAGCAGACCACCACTCGAGGGAATATACAATGAGCAGTTCTTC.

The chain joins TRBV5-1 to TRBJ2-5; 9 nucleotides align to TRBD2. Germline CDR1 is SGHRS and CDR2 is YFSETQ. The CDR3 loop spans 17 amino acids. Germline trimming cut 0 bases from V and 4 bases from J; bases unmatched to any gene: 10. CDR3 amino acids: CASSLEVAGATLETQYF. CDR3 DNA sequence: TGCGCCAGCAGCTTGGAAGTAGCGGGGGCCACATTAGAGACCCAGTACTTC.

The chain has TRBV4-1 and TRBJ1-4, with 10 bases that match TRBD1. Trimming at V came to 5 bases and at J to 1 base, leaving 10 bases not matched to a gene. This CDR3 is built from 18 residues. Germline assignment: CDR1 MGHRA and CDR2 YSYEKL. As DNA, the CDR3 is TGCGCCAGCAGCATCCGGGACAGGGGCTACTTAACTAATGAAAAACTGTTTTTT. Amino acids: CASSIRDRGYLTNEKLFF.

This sequence joins TRBV7-9 and TRBJ2-1; D not certain. Trimming cost V 3 bases and J 9 bases, with 15 bases left between them. This CDR3 has 14 residues. In germline, CDR1 is SEHNR, CDR2 FQNEAQ (reference sequence). CDR3 sequence: CASSFKAPTGEQFF. CDR3 DNA: TGTGCCAGCAGCTTTAAGGCCCCTACGGGTGAGCAGTTCTTC.